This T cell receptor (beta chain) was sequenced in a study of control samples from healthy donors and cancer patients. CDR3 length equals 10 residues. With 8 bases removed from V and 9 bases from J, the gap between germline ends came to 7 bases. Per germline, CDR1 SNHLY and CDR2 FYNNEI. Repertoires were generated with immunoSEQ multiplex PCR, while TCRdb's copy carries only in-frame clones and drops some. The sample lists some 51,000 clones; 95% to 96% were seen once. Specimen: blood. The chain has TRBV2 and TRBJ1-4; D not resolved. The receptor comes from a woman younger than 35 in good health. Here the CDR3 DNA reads TGTGCCAGCCGCAGACAAAAACTGTTTTTT. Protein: CASRRQKLFF.